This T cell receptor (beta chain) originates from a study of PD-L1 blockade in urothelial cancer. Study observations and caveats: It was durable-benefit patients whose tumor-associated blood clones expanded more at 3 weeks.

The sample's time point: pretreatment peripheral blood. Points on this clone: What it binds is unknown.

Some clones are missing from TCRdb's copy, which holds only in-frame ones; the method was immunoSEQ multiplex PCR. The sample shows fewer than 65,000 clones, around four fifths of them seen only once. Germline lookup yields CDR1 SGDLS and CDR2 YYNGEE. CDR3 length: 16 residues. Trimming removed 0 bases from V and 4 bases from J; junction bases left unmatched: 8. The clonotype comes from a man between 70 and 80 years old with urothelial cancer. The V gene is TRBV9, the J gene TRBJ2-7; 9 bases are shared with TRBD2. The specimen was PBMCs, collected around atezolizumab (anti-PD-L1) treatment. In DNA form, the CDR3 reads TGTGCCAGCAGCGTAGATCCTAGCGGGGCACCTTACGAGCAGTACTTC. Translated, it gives CASSVDPSGAPYEQYF.